Here is one T cell receptor (beta chain) with its context. Its antigen is still unknown. The sample belongs to a study of T cell responses to AZD1222 COVID-19 vaccine. General study points: Recipients of two AZD1222 doses showed rising Spike-specific TCR breadth and depth. As reported, nearly half of all spike-specific TCRs target variant regions that are unmutated.

The junction had 6 bases not matched to a gene; V was cut back by 4 bases and J by 4 bases. This CDR3 has 14 residues. Germline CDR1 SGHAT, CDR2 FQDESV (reference sequence). Profiled with immunoSEQ multiplex PCR; TCRdb holds only in-frame clones, not every one. This table holds 90,000 to 140,000 clones, roughly nine tenths found once. The chain combines TRBV11-1 with TRBJ2-7, with 8 positions matching TRBD1. The sequence came from an adult who received the AZD1222 COVID-19 vaccine. Sequenced here: peripheral blood, sampled 28 days after the second AZD1222 dose. The CDR3 DNA follows: TGTGCCAGCAGCTCCGGGACAGGACCTTACGAGCAGTACTTC. Residues: CASSSGTGPYEQYF.